The entry below gives a single T cell receptor beta chain sequence along with its context. Its binding antigen is unknown. No qualities accompany the bases; no much larger clone lies one base away. The data belong to a study of T cell changes during pregnancy in multiple sclerosis (dated by TCRdb to between 2018 and 2021). Regarding the complete study: In women with multiple sclerosis, the researchers looked at how the T cell repertoire shifted as pregnancy progressed.

A distance of 6 bases separates the germline ends of V and J, which lose 8 bases and 2 bases respectively. Inclusive of the bounding cysteine and phenylalanine, the CDR3 is 11 residues long. Only the CDR3 DNA stays, 33 bases, in frame from base 1. Taken from the germline V gene (reference sequence), the CDR1 and CDR2 loops are MNHNY and SVGAGI. The library was made by the immunoSEQ multiplex PCR assay. In its TCRdb copy, this immuneACCESS table keeps in-frame sequences only and misses some clones. Where compared with another copy, unresolved V genes explain less than half of these, and the others have no known cause. Within this sample are 60,000 to 70,000 clones, with 91% of them counted one time only. The top ten hold over 2% of the sample.

The rearranged chain carries TRBV6-6 and TRBJ2-5; a confident D gene designation cannot be given. The receptor comes from a female donor in good health, enrolled as a control in a pregnancy study. The sample consisted of peripheral blood, taken in the third trimester of pregnancy. The CDR3: CASLRQETQYF. The nucleotide sequence is TGTGCCAGCTTGCGGCAAGAGACCCAGTACTTC.